The rows below give T cell receptor beta chains drawn from one sample of a study of neurological immune-mediated disorders. TCRdb reprocessed the 5' RACE reads with MiXCR, giving one entry per CDR3 protein. In the table there are about 70,000 distinct CDR3 sequences, about 3% of which are singletons. What was sequenced was PBMCs. The receptor set was obtained from a woman aged 50 to 65 with multiple sclerosis. CDR3s leave out the opening cysteine and the closing phenylalanine or tryptophan. Each record gives: J gene, V gene, CDR3 protein.

J gene: TRBJ1-2; V gene: TRBV7-6; CDR3 protein: ASSPTGYSGYT
J gene: TRBJ1-3; V gene: TRBV9; CDR3 protein: ASSVQGAGNTIY
J gene: TRBJ2-3; V gene: TRBV7-9; CDR3 protein: ASSLSRGQSTDTQY
J gene: TRBJ1-1; V gene: TRBV7-9; CDR3 protein: ASSSRGEGTEAF
J gene: TRBJ1-3; V gene: TRBV6-2/TRBV6-3; CDR3 protein: ASGSLLSGNTIY
J gene: TRBJ1-5; V gene: TRBV27; CDR3 protein: ASSLTGRVSNQPQH
J gene: TRBJ2-1; V gene: TRBV7-2; CDR3 protein: ASSLASGTSGHEQF
J gene: TRBJ1-1; V gene: TRBV20-1; CDR3 protein: SARTPGGWNTEAF
J gene: TRBJ2-1; V gene: TRBV5-1; CDR3 protein: ASSFLTAYNEQF
J gene: TRBJ2-7; V gene: TRBV20-1; CDR3 protein: SARVGRPPYEQY
J gene: TRBJ1-4; V gene: TRBV5-5; CDR3 protein: ASMRANEKLF
J gene: TRBJ2-2; V gene: TRBV19; CDR3 protein: ASALTSAGELF
J gene: TRBJ2-2; V gene: TRBV20-1; CDR3 protein: RPQGKVAGELF
J gene: TRBJ1-2; V gene: TRBV9; CDR3 protein: ASSVSRNGYT
J gene: TRBJ2-2; V gene: TRBV7-9; CDR3 protein: ASSLSRAGTGELF
J gene: TRBJ2-3; V gene: TRBV7-8; CDR3 protein: ASSSRTSGDTQY
J gene: TRBJ2-3; V gene: TRBV5-1; CDR3 protein: ASSQFYLTDTQY
J gene: TRBJ1-1; V gene: TRBV4-3; CDR3 protein: ASSQDGAVNTEAF
J gene: TRBJ2-7; V gene: TRBV12-3/TRBV12-4; CDR3 protein: ASSLTSGSSYEQY
J gene: TRBJ2-7; V gene: TRBV7-9; CDR3 protein: ASSEGIEQY
J gene: TRBJ1-1; V gene: TRBV7-2; CDR3 protein: ASSFVRGSAEAF
J gene: TRBJ1-4; V gene: TRBV6-6; CDR3 protein: ASTRQGDLGGEKLF
J gene: TRBJ1-2; V gene: TRBV15; CDR3 protein: ATSKDPNYGYT
J gene: TRBJ2-7; V gene: TRBV20-1; CDR3 protein: SARDPAGDEQY
J gene: TRBJ2-7; V gene: TRBV29-1; CDR3 protein: SVLVAFDEQY
J gene: TRBJ2-3; V gene: TRBV5-5; CDR3 protein: ASSLNLAGVWDTQY
J gene: TRBJ1-1; V gene: TRBV20-1; CDR3 protein: SASKASDTEAF
J gene: TRBJ1-2; V gene: TRBV4-3; CDR3 protein: ASSPNRGPYGYT
J gene: TRBJ1-1; V gene: TRBV5-1; CDR3 protein: ASSLQSRVDTEAF
J gene: TRBJ2-1; V gene: TRBV12-3/TRBV12-4; CDR3 protein: ASSLWQSNNEQF
J gene: TRBJ2-7; V gene: TRBV6-5; CDR3 protein: ASRHRKGVVSEQY
J gene: TRBJ2-3; V gene: TRBV28; CDR3 protein: ASSHPVGRWSSTDTQY
J gene: TRBJ1-1; V gene: TRBV5-1; CDR3 protein: ASSEGPGHDTEAF
J gene: TRBJ2-7; V gene: TRBV20-1; CDR3 protein: SVAGLAGGPRYEQY
J gene: TRBJ2-2; V gene: TRBV12-3/TRBV12-4; CDR3 protein: ASSLTTGAGLVHTGELF
J gene: TRBJ2-2; V gene: TRBV7-3; CDR3 protein: ASSPTGGRTGELF
J gene: TRBJ1-5; V gene: TRBV12-5; CDR3 protein: ASGRDQPQH
J gene: TRBJ1-1; V gene: TRBV12-3/TRBV12-4; CDR3 protein: ASTLGGVGEAF
J gene: TRBJ2-2; V gene: TRBV7-2; CDR3 protein: ASSILAGGHTGELF
J gene: TRBJ2-7; V gene: TRBV20-1; CDR3 protein: SARRGGTGDEQY
J gene: TRBJ1-1; V gene: TRBV7-3; CDR3 protein: ASSLEVGAKAF
J gene: TRBJ2-1; V gene: TRBV7-2; CDR3 protein: ASSLELGLAGLNEQF
J gene: TRBJ2-3; V gene: TRBV6-5; CDR3 protein: ASNPLARSTDTQY
J gene: TRBJ2-5; V gene: TRBV20-1; CDR3 protein: SASSLETQY
J gene: TRBJ2-7; V gene: TRBV5-1; CDR3 protein: ASSFRLRQGRHEQY
J gene: TRBJ2-1; V gene: TRBV7-9; CDR3 protein: ASSRGRSGYNEQF
J gene: TRBJ2-2; V gene: TRBV7-9; CDR3 protein: VPVPANTGELF
J gene: TRBJ2-1; V gene: TRBV7-8; CDR3 protein: ASSLAYVRDSYNEQF
J gene: TRBJ1-1; V gene: TRBV18; CDR3 protein: ASSSDTMNTEAF
J gene: TRBJ2-7; V gene: TRBV7-2; CDR3 protein: ASSPSGRQEQY
J gene: TRBJ1-6; V gene: TRBV3-1; CDR3 protein: ASSPAGIAPLH
J gene: TRBJ1-3; V gene: TRBV15; CDR3 protein: ATSSRDRGNTIY
J gene: TRBJ2-3; V gene: TRBV5-1; CDR3 protein: ASSLVRVTDTQY
J gene: TRBJ2-2; V gene: TRBV5-5; CDR3 protein: ASSLAQRGAHTGELF
J gene: TRBJ2-2; V gene: TRBV28; CDR3 protein: ASIEPGNTGELF
J gene: TRBJ1-2; V gene: TRBV5-1; CDR3 protein: ASSLGGHMDGYT
J gene: TRBJ2-1; V gene: TRBV4-2; CDR3 protein: VGLAGDEQF
J gene: TRBJ1-6; V gene: TRBV20-1; CDR3 protein: SAVTGTVPSTLN
J gene: TRBJ1-1; V gene: TRBV18; CDR3 protein: ASSPLDRVNTEAF
J gene: TRBJ2-7; V gene: TRBV6-2/TRBV6-3; CDR3 protein: ASSSTRDPLYEQY